This paragraph covers one TCR beta chain sequence. Its antigen remains unknown. This record comes from a study of STAT3 mutations in large granular lymphocyte leukemia. Study summary: Roughly half of the longitudinally sequenced T-LGLL patients carried detectable canonical activating STAT3 mutations. Immunosuppressive therapy was given to more than half of T-LGLL patients.

Study-wide findings and caveats: In about 30% of the 18 patients, new TCR clonotypes emerged after therapy. In T-cell large granular lymphocyte leukemia, about half of patients showed multiple immunodominant subclonotypes.

V lost 7 bases to trimming and J lost 4 bases, with 3 bases between them. This CDR3 is built from 10 residues. CDR1 and CDR2 (germline): MNHNS, SASEGT. Clones were read by immunoSEQ multiplex PCR, and TCRdb kept only the in-frame ones, dropping some. Of tens of thousands of clones in the sample, about 94% are singletons; the top ten hold around 7.1%. The sequence derives from a man aged 35-49 years with T-cell large granular lymphocyte leukemia. Some clones in this sample may be carry-over from other donors' samples. Sequencing used peripheral blood mononuclear cells. The chain has TRBV6-1 and TRBJ2-3; no clear D. The CDR3 DNA sequence: TGTGCCAGCAACTCAGATACGCAGTATTTT. Translated, it gives CASNSDTQYF.